A single TCR beta chain is shown here with its context. The table lists this clone with a few counts. Its antigen is currently not known. Per-base quality was not reported, and no clone a single base away is much larger than it. The immunoSEQ Assay, a bias-controlled multiplex PCR, was used to amplify TCRbeta CDR3 regions from genomic DNA. The paper's data handling went like this. The number of nucleated cells in each sample was estimated from the amplification of reference gene primers within the assay. Sequence reads were collapsed and filtered to measure the absolute abundance of every unique TCRbeta CDR3 rearrangement. For each sample, productive Simpson clonality was calculated as the square root of Simpson's diversity index over productive rearrangements. Here the immuneACCESS table is served through TCRdb, limited to in-frame sequences with V and J called. Missing clones are a known gap in these copies; in checked studies unresolved V genes cover under half, and the rest lacks a known reason. V, J and clone size derive from that table, while D and trimming were established from the DNA sequence. Counted in this sample were 120,000 or so clones; over 75% of them appeared once. Jointly, the top ten make up under 20% of the sample.

The CDR3, from cysteine to phenylalanine, totals 16 residues. The CDR3 DNA has 48 bases and is translated from base 1. For CDR1 and CDR2, the germline V gene lists MDHEN and SYDVKM. V and J lose 0 bases and 0 bases, and a span of 9 bases separates them. This specimen belongs to a study of blood T cell repertoires in COVID-19 (dated by TCRdb to the early 2020s). For context, the study as a whole: Samples covering the acute and convalescent phases of COVID-19 were provided by collaborators in the United States, Italy and Spain. The samples were drawn from the first 160 participants of the ongoing ImmuneRACE study and from 1,200 or so subjects provided by 6 global collaborators. The sample metadata nearly always contained a de-identified subject ID, COVID-19 status, age in years and sex. The material from the prospective study consisted of cDNA or gDNA derived from T cells, B-cell-depleted T cells, or PBMCs. The repertoires were made available in a free public database intended to serve as a resource for research on the immune response to SARS-CoV-2. Subjects who had been exposed to COVID-19, were actively infected with it, or had recovered from it provided the deeply sampled blood TCRbeta repertoires that made up the dataset. Where available, HLA class I and class II types were taken from metadata supplied by the sample provider and were not determined by assay-based typing.

Collaborating institutions collected whole blood in K2EDTA tubes following their own protocols. For TCRbeta analysis, collaborators shipped samples in one of three forms: frozen whole blood, isolated PBMCs, or DNA extracted from either of those sample types. What the work shows at the level of the full study, not this receptor alone: Clinical and demographic metadata were provided uncurated, with the amount varying by source and participant.

The sequence joins TRBV28 to TRBJ1-5, with the D gene uncertain. The material sequenced was peripheral blood. The source is a woman aged 80 or over with active or convalescent COVID-19. The nucleotide sequence reads TGTGCCAGCAGTTTATGGGCCGCCGATAGCAATCAGCCCCAGCATTTT. Translated, this is CASSLWAADSNQPQHF.